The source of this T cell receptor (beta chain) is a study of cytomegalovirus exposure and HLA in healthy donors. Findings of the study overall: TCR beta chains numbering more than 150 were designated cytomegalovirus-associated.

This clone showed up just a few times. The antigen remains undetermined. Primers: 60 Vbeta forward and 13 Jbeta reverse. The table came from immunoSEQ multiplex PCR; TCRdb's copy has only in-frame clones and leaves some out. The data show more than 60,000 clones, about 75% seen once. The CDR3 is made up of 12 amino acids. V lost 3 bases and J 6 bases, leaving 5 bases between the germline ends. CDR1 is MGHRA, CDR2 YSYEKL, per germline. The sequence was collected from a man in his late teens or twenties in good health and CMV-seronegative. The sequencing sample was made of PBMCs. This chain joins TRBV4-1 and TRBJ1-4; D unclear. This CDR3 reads CASSHPYEKLFF. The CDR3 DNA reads TGCGCCAGCAGCCACCCGTATGAAAAACTGTTTTTT.